This entry describes one T cell receptor beta chain. The sample is drawn from a study of blood T cell repertoires in COVID-19. TCRdb's copy holds only in-frame clones and misses some; the assay was immunoSEQ multiplex PCR. Found here are a few hundred thousand clones, 65% to 85% of them singletons; the top ten hold approximately 7.3%. Sequencing was performed on PBMCs or T cells enriched from blood (not recorded which). The source is a woman between 35 and 50 years old who had recovered from COVID-19.

CDR3 DNA: TGCGCCAGCAGTAAATTAGGGAGGACTGAAGCTTTCTTT. This codes for CASSKLGRTEAFF. The rearrangement uses TRBV5-1 and TRBJ1-1; D gene uncertain. The V end lost 5 bases, the J end lost 5 bases, and 13 bases lay between the germline ends. Germline CDR1 is SGHRS and CDR2 is YFSETQ. This CDR3 is 13 amino acids long.